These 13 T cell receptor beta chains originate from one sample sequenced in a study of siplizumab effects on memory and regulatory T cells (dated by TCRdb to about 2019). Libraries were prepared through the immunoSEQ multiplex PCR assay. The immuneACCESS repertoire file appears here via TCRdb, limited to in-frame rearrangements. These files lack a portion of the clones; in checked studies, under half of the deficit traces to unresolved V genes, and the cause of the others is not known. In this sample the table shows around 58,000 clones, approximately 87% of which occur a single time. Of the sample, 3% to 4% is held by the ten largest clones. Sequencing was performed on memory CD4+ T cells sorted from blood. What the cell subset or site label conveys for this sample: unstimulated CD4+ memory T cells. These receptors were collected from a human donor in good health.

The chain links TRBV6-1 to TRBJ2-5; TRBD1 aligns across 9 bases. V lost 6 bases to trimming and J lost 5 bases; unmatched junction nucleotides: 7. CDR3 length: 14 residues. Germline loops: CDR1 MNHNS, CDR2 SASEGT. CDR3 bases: TGTGCCAGCAGCCGGGGACAGGGACGGGAGACCCAGTACTTC. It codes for CASSRGQGRETQYF.

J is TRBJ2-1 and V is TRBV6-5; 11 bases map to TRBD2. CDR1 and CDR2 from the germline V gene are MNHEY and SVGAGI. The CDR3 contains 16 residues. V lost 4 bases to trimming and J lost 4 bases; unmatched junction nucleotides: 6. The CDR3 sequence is CASSSASGGIYNEQFF. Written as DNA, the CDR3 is TGTGCCAGCAGTTCGGCTAGCGGGGGGATTTACAATGAGCAGTTCTTC.

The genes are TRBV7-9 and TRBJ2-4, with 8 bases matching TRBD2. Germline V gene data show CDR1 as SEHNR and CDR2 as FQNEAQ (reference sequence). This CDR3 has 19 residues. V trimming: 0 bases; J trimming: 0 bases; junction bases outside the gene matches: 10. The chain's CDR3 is CASSLARRGASLAKNIQYF. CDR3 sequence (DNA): TGTGCCAGCAGCTTAGCCCGGCGGGGGGCCTCTCTAGCCAAAAACATTCAGTACTTC.

The CDR3 region has the DNA TGTGCCAGCAGTTTTTTTACGAACACTGAAGCTTTCTTT. It yields the protein CASSFFTNTEAFF. The rearrangement joins TRBV27 to TRBJ1-1; unclear D gene. CDR3 length equals 13 residues. Trimming pared 3 bases from V and 1 base from J, leaving 6 bases between. Germline V gene sequence: CDR1 MNHEY, CDR2 SMNVEV (reference sequence).

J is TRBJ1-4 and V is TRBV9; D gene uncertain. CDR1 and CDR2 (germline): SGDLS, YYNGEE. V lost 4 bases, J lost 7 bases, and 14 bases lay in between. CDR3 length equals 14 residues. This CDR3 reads CASSPGPGSEKLFF. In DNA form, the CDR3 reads TGTGCCAGCAGCCCAGGACCGGGGAGTGAAAAACTGTTTTTT.

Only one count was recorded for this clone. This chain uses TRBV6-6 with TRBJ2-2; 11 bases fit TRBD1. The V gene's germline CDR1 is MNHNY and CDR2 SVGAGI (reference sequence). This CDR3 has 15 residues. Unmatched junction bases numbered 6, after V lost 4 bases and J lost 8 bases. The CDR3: CASSFGQGARGELFF. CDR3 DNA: TGTGCCAGCAGTTTTGGACAGGGGGCGCGTGGGGAGCTGTTTTTT.

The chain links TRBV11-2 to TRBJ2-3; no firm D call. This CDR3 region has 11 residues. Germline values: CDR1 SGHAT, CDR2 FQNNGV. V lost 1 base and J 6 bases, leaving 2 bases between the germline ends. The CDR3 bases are TGTGCCAGCAGCTTAGGGGATACGCAGTATTTT. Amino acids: CASSLGDTQYF. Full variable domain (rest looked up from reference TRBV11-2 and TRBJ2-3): EAGVAQSPRYKIIEKRQSVAFWCNPISGHATLYWYQQILGQGPKLLIQFQNNGVVDDSQLPKDRFSAERLKGVDSTLKIQPAKLEDSAVYLCASSLGDTQYFGPGTRLTVL.

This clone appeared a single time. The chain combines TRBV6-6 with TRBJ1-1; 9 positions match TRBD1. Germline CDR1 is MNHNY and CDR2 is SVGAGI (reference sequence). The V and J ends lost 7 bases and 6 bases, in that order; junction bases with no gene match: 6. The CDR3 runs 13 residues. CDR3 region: CASILQGAAEAFF. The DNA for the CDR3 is TGTGCCAGCATCCTACAGGGGGCGGCTGAAGCTTTCTTT.

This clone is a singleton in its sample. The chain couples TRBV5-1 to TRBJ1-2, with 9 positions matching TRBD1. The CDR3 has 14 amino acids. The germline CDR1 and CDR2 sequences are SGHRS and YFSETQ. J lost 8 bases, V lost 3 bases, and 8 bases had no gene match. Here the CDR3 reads CASSSGQGSTGYTF. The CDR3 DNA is TGCGCCAGCAGCTCGGGACAGGGATCGACCGGCTACACCTTC.

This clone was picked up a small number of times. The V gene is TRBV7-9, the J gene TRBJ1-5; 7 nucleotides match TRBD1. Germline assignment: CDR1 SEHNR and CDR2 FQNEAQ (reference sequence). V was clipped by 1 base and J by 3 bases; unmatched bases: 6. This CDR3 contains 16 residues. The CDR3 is CASSLGDSHFNQPQHF. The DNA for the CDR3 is TGTGCCAGCAGCTTAGGGGACAGCCATTTCAATCAGCCCCAGCATTTT.

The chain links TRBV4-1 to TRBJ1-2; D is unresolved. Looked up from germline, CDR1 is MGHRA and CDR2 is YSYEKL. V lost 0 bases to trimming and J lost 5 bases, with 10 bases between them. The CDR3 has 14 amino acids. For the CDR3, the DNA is TGCGCCAGCAGCCAAGAAAGAATACCGTATGGCTACACCTTC. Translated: CASSQERIPYGYTF.

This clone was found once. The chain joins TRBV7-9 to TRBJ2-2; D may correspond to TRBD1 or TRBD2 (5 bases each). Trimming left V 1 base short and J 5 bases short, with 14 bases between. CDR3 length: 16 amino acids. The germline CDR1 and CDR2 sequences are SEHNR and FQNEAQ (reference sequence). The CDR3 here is CASSLDGGSTTGELFF. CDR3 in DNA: TGTGCCAGCAGCTTAGATGGGGGTTCTACTACCGGGGAGCTGTTTTTT.

CDR3 in amino acids: CAISGSLGIGFYEQYF. CDR3 nucleotide sequence: TGTGCCATCAGTGGGAGTCTGGGGATTGGGTTCTACGAGCAGTACTTC. The chain uses TRBV10-3 and TRBJ2-7; D gene unclear. The CDR3 is 16 residues long. CDR1 is ENHRY, CDR2 SYGVKD, per germline. The V gene lost 4 bases and the J gene lost 3 bases, with 19 bases spanning the gap.